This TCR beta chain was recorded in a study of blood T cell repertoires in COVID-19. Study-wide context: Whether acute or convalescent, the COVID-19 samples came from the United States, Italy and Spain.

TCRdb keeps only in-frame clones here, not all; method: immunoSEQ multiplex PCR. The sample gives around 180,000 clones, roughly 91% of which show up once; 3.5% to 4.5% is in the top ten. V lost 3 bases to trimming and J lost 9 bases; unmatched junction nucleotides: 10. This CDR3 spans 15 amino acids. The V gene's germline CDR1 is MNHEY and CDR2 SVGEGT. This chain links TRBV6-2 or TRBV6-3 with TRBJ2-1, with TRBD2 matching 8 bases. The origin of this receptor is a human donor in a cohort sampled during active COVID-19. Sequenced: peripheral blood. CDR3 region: CASSYAAGEVREQFF. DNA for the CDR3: TGTGCCAGCAGTTATGCAGCGGGGGAGGTCCGTGAGCAGTTCTTC.